Below, one T cell receptor beta chain is given with its context. Participant ages covered about 18 to 95 years across 24 US areas. Germline V gene lookup returns CDR1 SEHNR and CDR2 FQNEAQ (reference sequence). V was cut by 6 bases and J by 1 base, with 12 bases left in between. This CDR3 has 14 residues. TCRdb keeps only in-frame clones here, not all; method: immunoSEQ multiplex PCR. The data contain about 180,000 clones, more than 75% of them singletons. The sample originates from a study of blood T cell repertoires in COVID-19. This TCR was sampled from a woman aged 50 to 60 who had recovered from COVID-19. The sample comprised PBMCs or T cells enriched from blood (not recorded which). J is TRBJ1-1 and V is TRBV7-9; D possibly corresponds to TRBD1 (6 bases). The chain's CDR3 is CASREGGANTEAFF. The DNA of the CDR3 is TGTGCCAGCAGGGAAGGGGGGGCGAACACTGAAGCTTTCTTT.